This T cell receptor beta chain was sequenced in a study of cytomegalovirus exposure and HLA in healthy donors. This table comes from immunoSEQ multiplex PCR, and its TCRdb copy is limited to in-frame clones, with some not included. The data hold 180,000 or so clones, with 85% to 90% observed a single time. The validation cohort, a group of 90 to 150 subjects, included the donors and was separate from the approximately 700-subject first cohort. CDR1 is KGHSH, CDR2 LQKENI, per germline. V gave up 0 bases and J gave up 7 bases, with 12 bases separating them. The CDR3 extends over 14 amino acids. The sequence derives from a woman in her thirties in good health and CMV-seronegative. The V call is TRBV18, the J call TRBJ1-2; perhaps TRBD1 as D (6 bases). The specimen sequenced was PBMCs. CDR3 residues: CASSPPQGQSGYTF. The CDR3 coding sequence is TGTGCCAGCTCACCACCCCAGGGGCAGAGTGGCTACACCTTC.